The sample holds one count of the clone carrying this T cell receptor (beta chain). This CDR3 is 15 amino acids long. Unmatched junction bases numbered 6, after V lost 3 bases and J lost 6 bases. The V gene's germline CDR1 is WNHNN and CDR2 SYGVQD (reference sequence). The sample is drawn from a study of blood T cell repertoires in COVID-19. Overall study: PBMCs, B-cell-depleted T cells, or T cells provided the cDNA or gDNA that made up the material.

Original analysis: Counts of nucleated cells, estimated from reference gene primer amplification, were obtained. Sequencing was performed with immunoSEQ multiplex PCR; in TCRdb, only in-frame clones are kept and a portion is missing. V, J and clone size were drawn from that table, and D and trimming were deduced from the DNA. Here the sample spans about 53,000 clones, around four fifths being singletons. The specimen sequenced was peripheral blood. The chain couples TRBV10-1 to TRBJ2-1, with 9 bases identical to TRBD2. This TCR was recovered from a woman in her sixties or seventies with acute or convalescent COVID-19. The CDR3 region is CASSDLAGNRNEQFF. DNA for the CDR3: TGCGCCAGCAGTGATCTAGCGGGAAATCGCAATGAGCAGTTCTTC.